The 23 T cell receptor beta chains below were found in one sample sequenced in a study of T cell repertoires in cytomegalovirus infection. TCRdb re-derived calls from the reads in MiXCR, one entry per CDR3 protein. The sample shows over 450,000 distinct CDR3 sequences, roughly 10% of them seen only once. The sample consisted of PBMCs. All receptors derive from a human donor in good health (CMV status not recorded). Some clones in this sample may be carry-over from other donors' samples.

The sample holds a few counts of this clonotype. This chain joins TRBV20-1 and TRBJ2-7, with D unresolved. In germline, CDR1 is DFQATT, CDR2 SNEGSKA (reference sequence). The CDR3 sequence is 12 residues long. V shed 0 bases and J shed 6 bases, with 9 bases lying between them. CDR3 in amino acids: CSARDLIGEQYF. In DNA, the CDR3 is TGCAGTGCTAGAGATCTCATCGGCGAGCAGTACTTC.

The table lists this clonotype with many counts. The chain joins TRBV4-2 to TRBJ2-1; the match to TRBD2 covers 8 bases. The germline CDR1 and CDR2 sequences are LGHNA and YNFKEQ. CDR3 length: 16 amino acids. With 0 bases clipped from V and 4 bases from J, the junction kept 5 bases outside the gene matches. The CDR3: CASSQEWRGVYNEQFF. CDR3 sequence (DNA): TGTGCCAGCAGCCAAGAATGGCGGGGGGTATACAATGAGCAGTTCTTC.

This clonotype has at least ten counts. The chain links TRBV7-2 to TRBJ2-5; 8 bases fit TRBD2. Trimming removed 7 bases from V and 7 bases from J; junction bases left unmatched: 11. Germline CDR1 is SGHTA and CDR2 is FQGNSA. CDR3 length: 14 residues. In nucleotides, the CDR3 is TGTGCCAGCAACCTCCTAGCGGGTACGGGGACCCAGTACTTC. Protein sequence: CASNLLAGTGTQYF.

This clonotype was seen ten or more times. This chain uses TRBV27 with TRBJ2-7; D remains ambiguous. The CDR3 totals 13 residues. CDR1 MNHEY and CDR2 SMNVEV come from the germline V gene (reference sequence). The V and J ends lost 0 bases and 0 bases respectively, with 3 bases between them. The CDR3 is CASSLSHSYEQYF. The CDR3 DNA reads TGTGCCAGCAGTTTATCCCACTCCTACGAGCAGTACTTC.

This chain connects TRBV5-1 to TRBJ2-1; 9 bases align to TRBD2. The V segment lost 1 base and the J segment 0 bases; nucleotides outside the gene matches: 11. This CDR3 has 19 residues. Germline V gene lookup returns CDR1 SGHRS and CDR2 YFSETQ. Written as DNA, the CDR3 is TGCGCCAGCAGCTTGTCCGGCCTAGCGGGATGGAGCTCCTACAATGAGCAGTTCTTC. This codes for CASSLSGLAGWSSYNEQFF.

This clonotype was recorded many times. V usage is TRBV7-9 and J usage is TRBJ1-2, with unresolved D. V was shortened by 0 bases and J by 8 bases, with 16 bases between the two germline ends. This CDR3 is built from 15 residues. Germline V gives CDR1 SEHNR, CDR2 FQNEAQ (reference sequence). For the CDR3, the DNA is TGTGCCAGCAGCTTAGCAGGCTTAATGGCAGGAGGCTACACCTTC. It codes for CASSLAGLMAGGYTF.

This clonotype came up a few times. The rearrangement links TRBV5-4 to TRBJ2-7; 10 nucleotides match TRBD1. The CDR3 extends over 15 amino acids. Looked up from germline, CDR1 is SGHNT and CDR2 is YYREEE (reference sequence). After removal of 4 bases from V and 2 bases from J, the junction contained 6 bases not matched to a gene. The CDR3 DNA reads as TGTGCCAGCAGCAAAGGACAGGGGGGACCCTACGAGCAGTACTTC. Its protein is CASSKGQGGPYEQYF.

This clonotype was seen repeatedly, ten times or more. The CDR3 region is CSVGGGQGLNTEAFF. CDR3 in DNA: TGCAGCGTTGGTGGGGGACAGGGGCTGAACACTGAAGCTTTCTTT. V is TRBV29-1 and J is TRBJ1-1, with 10 bases fitting TRBD1. CDR1 SQVTM and CDR2 ANQGSEA come from the germline V gene. CDR3 length: 15 amino acids. V trimming: 4 bases; J trimming: 0 bases; junction bases outside the gene matches: 5.

This clonotype came up a few times. The chain combines TRBV6-4 with TRBJ2-1; D is uncertain. The V end was cut by 7 bases, the J end by 10 bases, with 17 bases between. The germline V gene has CDR1 MRHNA and CDR2 SNTAGT. The CDR3 runs 13 residues. CDR3 coding DNA: TGTGCCAGCATTAGGCCCCCTATGTCCGAGCAGTTCTTC. As protein: CASIRPPMSEQFF.

This clonotype has only a few counts. The gene calls are TRBV28 and TRBJ2-7; 11 nucleotides agree with TRBD1. The V gene end was trimmed by 2 bases and the J gene end by 3 bases; junction bases not matched to a gene: 6. This CDR3 comprises 16 residues. Germline loops: CDR1 MDHEN, CDR2 SYDVKM. The CDR3 is CASSLGPGQGVYEQYF. The CDR3 DNA sequence: TGTGCCAGCAGTTTAGGACCGGGACAGGGGGTCTACGAGCAGTACTTC.

This clonotype was recorded many times. The chain combines TRBV11-1 with TRBJ1-2, with no clear D. The CDR3 sequence is 12 residues long. V was cut by 3 bases and J by 6 bases, with 8 bases left in between. Per the germline V gene, CDR1 is SGHAT and CDR2 is FQDESV (reference sequence). The CDR3 DNA sequence: TGTGCCAGCAGCTTTGATACTCATGGCTACACCTTC. Residues: CASSFDTHGYTF.

This clonotype was seen repeatedly, ten times or more. V gene TRBV10-3 combines with J gene TRBJ1-2, with TRBD1 as a possible D gene (6 bases). Trimming left V 4 bases short and J 7 bases short, with 19 bases between. CDR1 is ENHRY, CDR2 SYGVKD, per germline. This CDR3 region has 15 residues. CDR3 loop: CAISAQGPAVGGYTF. CDR3 nucleotide sequence: TGTGCCATCAGTGCACAGGGCCCTGCGGTAGGTGGCTACACCTTC.

Remarks on this clonotype: The conserved closing phenylalanine or tryptophan is absent in this CDR3, likely reflecting a read error. This chain uses TRBV29-1 with TRBJ1-2; D is ambiguous. Germline V gives CDR1 SQVTM, CDR2 ANQGSEA. V lost 6 bases and J 8 bases, leaving 10 bases between the germline ends. The CDR3 has 10 residues. CDR3 in amino acids: CSVSAGGYTL. Written as DNA, the CDR3 is TGCAGCGTCTCCGCAGGAGGCTACACCCTC.

This clonotype was found many times. The J gene is TRBJ2-2, the V gene TRBV12-3 or TRBV12-4; perhaps TRBD2 as D (7 bases). The CDR3 extends over 14 amino acids. V lost 3 bases and J 4 bases, leaving 9 bases between the germline ends. CDR3 protein: CASSLRGGTGELFF. CDR3 DNA sequence: TGTGCCAGCAGTTTGAGGGGGGGCACCGGGGAGCTGTTTTTT.

This clonotype came up many times. The chain uses TRBV3-1 and TRBJ2-5, with 8 bases lining up with TRBD2. The CDR3 is 19 amino acids. The ends lost 0 bases at V and 1 base at J; junction bases unmatched: 13. Germline CDR1 and CDR2: LGHDT and YNNKEL (reference sequence). Here the CDR3 DNA reads TGTGCCAGCAGCCAAGATGGCCTAGTGGCGGGAGGATCCCAAGAGACCCAGTACTTC. Protein: CASSQDGLVAGGSQETQYF.

In its sample, this clonotype was seen many times. The chain couples TRBV7-2 to TRBJ2-3, with 12 bases matching TRBD1. The junction had 7 bases not matched to a gene; V was cut back by 0 bases and J by 6 bases. CDR1 and CDR2 from the germline V gene are SGHTA and FQGNSA. The CDR3 has 17 amino acids. CDR3 region: CASSLASGTGGLDTQYF. Here the CDR3 DNA reads TGTGCCAGCAGCTTAGCCTCCGGGACAGGGGGCTTGGATACGCAGTATTTT.

V is TRBV20-1 and J is TRBJ2-1; maybe TRBD2 (5 bases). The CDR3 contains 16 residues. Germline CDR1 is DFQATT and CDR2 is SNEGSKA (reference sequence). Trimming cost V 3 bases and J 2 bases, with 17 bases left between them. The CDR3: CSASSSARATYNEQFF. The CDR3 DNA is TGCAGTGCTAGTTCATCTGCGAGGGCCACCTACAATGAGCAGTTCTTC.

This clonotype was found a few times. This chain uses TRBV20-1 with TRBJ2-7, with 9 bases aligning to TRBD1. The CDR3 totals 12 residues. V lost 7 bases to trimming and J lost 6 bases; unmatched junction nucleotides: 7. The germline V gene encodes CDR1 DFQATT and CDR2 SNEGSKA (reference sequence). CDR3 amino acids: CSGGTGLIEQYF. The CDR3 bases are TGCAGTGGGGGGACAGGGCTAATCGAGCAGTACTTC.

In this sample, this clonotype turned up many times. The junction does not match germline at one end; this may be a read error. V and J are TRBV4-1 and TRBJ2-3; TRBD1 might be the D (5 bases). The CDR3 is 13 residues long. Germline-derived CDR1 and CDR2 are MGHRA and YSYEKL. CDR3 protein: CASSQGSTDTQYF. The CDR3 nucleotides read TGTGCCAGCAGCCAGGGTAGCACAGATACGCAGTATTTT.

This clonotype was counted at least ten times. This chain uses TRBV7-2 with TRBJ2-3, with 7 bases lining up with TRBD2. Germline V gene data show CDR1 as SGHTA and CDR2 as FQGNSA. The CDR3 covers 15 residues. Trimming removed 4 bases from V and 2 bases from J; junction bases left unmatched: 6. The CDR3 nucleotides are TGTGCCAGCAGCTCGGGGAGGGGTCACACAGATACGCAGTATTTT. Protein sequence: CASSSGRGHTDTQYF.

The sample holds many counts of this clonotype. The CDR3 region has the DNA TGTGCCAGCAGCTTAAGAATAGCGGGTGAGACCCAGTACTTC. Translating gives CASSLRIAGETQYF. V gene TRBV7-8 combines with J gene TRBJ2-5, with TRBD2 matching over 7 bases. CDR3 length equals 14 residues. Germline-derived CDR1 and CDR2 are SGHVS and FQNEAQ. V shed 2 bases, J shed 5 bases, and the junction held 5 bases outside the gene matches.

With respect to this clonotype: With a much larger clone just one base away, this may be a read error. The chain's CDR3 is CASSFRPLWTSGRGNGAGELFF. Written as DNA, the CDR3 is TGTGCCAGCAGCTTTCGACCCTTGTGGACTAGCGGGAGAGGGAACGGGGCCGGGGAGCTGTTTTTT. V and J are TRBV11-2 and TRBJ2-2, with TRBD2 matching over 13 bases. Germline lookup yields CDR1 SGHAT and CDR2 FQNNGV. The CDR3 has 22 residues. V lost 3 bases and J lost 6; bases outside the gene matches: 22.

The sample holds many counts of this clonotype. This chain joins TRBV19 and TRBJ1-1; 7 bases are shared with TRBD1. The length of the CDR3 is 13 residues. CDR1 and CDR2 (germline): LNHDA, SQIVND (reference sequence). J lost 1 base, V lost 8 bases, and 4 bases had no gene match. The CDR3 sequence is CASWDSWNTEAFF. CDR3 sequence (DNA): TGTGCCAGTTGGGACAGCTGGAACACTGAAGCTTTCTTT.